The 3 T cell receptor beta chains below come from one sample, sequenced in a study of cytomegalovirus exposure and HLA in healthy donors. PCR employed 60 Vbeta and 13 Jbeta primers. Some clones are missing from TCRdb's copy, which holds only in-frame ones; the method was immunoSEQ multiplex PCR. The sample has about 130,000 clones; approximately 80% are singletons. The sample taken for sequencing was PBMCs. These receptors were collected from a man aged 25 to 40 in good health and CMV-seronegative.

The V call is TRBV19, the J call TRBJ1-1; 8 bases align to TRBD1. The V segment lost 5 bases and the J segment 1 base; nucleotides outside the gene matches: 6. CDR1 LNHDA and CDR2 SQIVND come from the germline V gene (reference sequence). The CDR3 extends over 15 amino acids. The DNA of the CDR3 is TGTGCCAGTAGTCTTTATGACAGGGGGAACACTGAAGCTTTCTTT. Protein product: CASSLYDRGNTEAFF.

The chain joins TRBV5-1 to TRBJ1-1; 9 bases match TRBD1. V was pared by 5 bases and J by 6 bases, with 8 bases of the junction left unmatched. Germline lookup yields CDR1 SGHRS and CDR2 YFSETQ. The CDR3 is made up of 14 amino acids. CDR3 sequence: CASSPGTGSSEAFF. CDR3 DNA: TGCGCCAGCAGTCCCGGGACAGGGTCCTCTGAAGCTTTCTTT.

The rearrangement joins TRBV6-1 to TRBJ2-1; 9 nucleotides align to TRBD2. J gave up 1 base and V 6 bases, and 4 bases lay outside the gene matches. This CDR3 comprises 15 residues. Germline assignment: CDR1 MNHNS and CDR2 SASEGT. The CDR3 nucleotides are TGTGCCAGCAGCCCGGCGGGAGGGTCCTACAATGAGCAGTTCTTC. This codes for CASSPAGGSYNEQFF.